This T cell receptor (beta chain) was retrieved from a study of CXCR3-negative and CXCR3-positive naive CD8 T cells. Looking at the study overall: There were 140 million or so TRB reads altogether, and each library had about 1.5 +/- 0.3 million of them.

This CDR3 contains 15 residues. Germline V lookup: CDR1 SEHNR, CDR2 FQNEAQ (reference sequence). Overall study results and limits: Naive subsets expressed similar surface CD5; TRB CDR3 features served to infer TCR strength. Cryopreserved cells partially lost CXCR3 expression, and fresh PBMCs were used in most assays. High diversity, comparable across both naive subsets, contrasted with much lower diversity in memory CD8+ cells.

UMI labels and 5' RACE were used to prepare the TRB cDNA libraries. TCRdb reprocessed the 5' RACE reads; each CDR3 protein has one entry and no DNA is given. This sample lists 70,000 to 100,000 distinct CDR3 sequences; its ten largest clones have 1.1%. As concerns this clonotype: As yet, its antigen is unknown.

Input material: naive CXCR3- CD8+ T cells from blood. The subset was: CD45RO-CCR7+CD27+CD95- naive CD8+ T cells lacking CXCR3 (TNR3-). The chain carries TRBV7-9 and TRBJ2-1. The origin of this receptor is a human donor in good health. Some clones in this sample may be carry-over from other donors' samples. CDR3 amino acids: CASSPRRLPDNEQFF. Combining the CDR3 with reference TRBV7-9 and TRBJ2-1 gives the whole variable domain DTGVSQNPRHKITKRGQNVTFRCDPISEHNRLYWYRQTLGQGPEFLTYFQNEAQLEKSRLLSDRFSAERPKGSFSTLEIQRTEQGDSAMYLCASSPRRLPDNEQFFGPGTRLTVL.